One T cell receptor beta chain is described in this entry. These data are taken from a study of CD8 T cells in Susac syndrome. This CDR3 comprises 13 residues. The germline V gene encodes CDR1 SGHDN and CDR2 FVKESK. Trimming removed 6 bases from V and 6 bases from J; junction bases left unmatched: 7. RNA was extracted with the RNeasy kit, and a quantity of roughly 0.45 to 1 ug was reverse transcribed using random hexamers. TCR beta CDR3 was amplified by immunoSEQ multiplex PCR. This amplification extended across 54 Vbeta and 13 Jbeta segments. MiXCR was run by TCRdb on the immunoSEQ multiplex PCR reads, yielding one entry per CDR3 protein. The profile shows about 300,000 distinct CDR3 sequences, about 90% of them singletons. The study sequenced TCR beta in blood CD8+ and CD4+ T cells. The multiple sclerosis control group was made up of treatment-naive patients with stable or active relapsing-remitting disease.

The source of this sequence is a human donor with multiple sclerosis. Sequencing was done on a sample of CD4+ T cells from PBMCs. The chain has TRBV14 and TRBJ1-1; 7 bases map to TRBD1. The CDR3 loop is CASRVQGGPEAFF. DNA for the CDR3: TGTGCCAGCAGGGTCCAGGGGGGACCTGAAGCTTTCTTT.